This entry lists 32 T cell receptor beta chains sequenced from one sample in a study of T-cell reconstitution after alpha-beta-depleted transplantation in children. This sample's TCRbeta library carried unique molecular identifier barcodes. In TCRdb, the PCR reads were re-called with MiXCR into one record per CDR3 protein. The table shows hundreds of thousands of distinct CDR3 sequences, with just under 8.5% occurring only once. The sample consisted of PBMCs, mostly from graft donor cells, taken 180 days after TCRalphabeta/CD19-depleted stem cell transplant. All receptors derive from a male patient younger than 18 who had a stem cell transplant for acute lymphoblastic leukemia, so the T cells may come from the graft donor.

Ten or more counts support this clonotype. The chain recombines TRBV20-1 with TRBJ2-7, with TRBD1 identical over 8 bases. There are 14 residues in the CDR3. The V and J ends lost 2 bases and 2 bases, in that order; junction bases with no gene match: 5. The germline CDR1 and CDR2 sequences are DFQATT and SNEGSKA (reference sequence). The CDR3 DNA sequence: TGCAGTGCTAGATGGGGACAGGTCGCCTACGAGCAGTACTTC. Translating gives CSARWGQVAYEQYF.

This clonotype showed up many times. This rearrangement joins TRBV9 to TRBJ2-3; the D gene is possibly TRBD2 (6 bases). The germline CDR1 and CDR2 sequences are SGDLS and YYNGEE. The CDR3 runs to 15 residues. V dropped 0 bases and J dropped 4 bases, with 12 bases sitting between them. The CDR3 sequence is CASSVENGEADTQYF. The CDR3 DNA is TGTGCCAGCAGCGTAGAGAATGGGGAGGCAGATACGCAGTATTTT.

In its sample, this clonotype was seen many times. The chain combines TRBV5-4 with TRBJ2-3, with D unresolved. Germline CDR1 reads SGHNT; CDR2 reads YYREEE (reference sequence). This CDR3 is 13 amino acids long. Deletions cut 3 bases from V and 5 bases from J, with 10 bases between. For the CDR3, the DNA is TGTGCCAGCAGCTCCGATGAGGTAGATACGCAGTATTTT. This sequence encodes CASSSDEVDTQYF.

This clonotype was seen ten or more times. The V call is TRBV29-1, the J call TRBJ2-7; 9 bases match TRBD1. The CDR3 runs to 15 residues. Germline V CDR1 and CDR2: SQVTM, ANQGSEA. Germline trimming cut 2 bases from V and 4 bases from J; bases unmatched to any gene: 9. CDR3 sequence: CSVEWRQGGEYEQYF. The DNA of the CDR3 is TGCAGCGTTGAATGGCGACAGGGGGGGGAATACGAGCAGTACTTC.

Only a few counts were recorded for this clonotype. The chain recombines TRBV7-8 with TRBJ2-7, with no clear D. The CDR3 runs 14 residues. The V gene lost 0 bases and the J gene lost 3 bases, with 9 bases spanning the gap. Germline-derived CDR1 and CDR2 are SGHVS and FQNEAQ. The CDR3 nucleotides are TGTGCCAGCAGCTTAGCGGTCTACCACTACGAGCAGTACTTC. Amino acid sequence: CASSLAVYHYEQYF.

The table lists this clonotype with many counts. DNA for the CDR3: TGTGCCAGCAGTTTTAGTCCCTTAGCCAAAAACATTCAGTACTTC. Translated: CASSFSPLAKNIQYF. The chain recombines TRBV6-5 with TRBJ2-4; D not resolved. Germline CDR1 and CDR2: MNHEY and SVGAGI. V was pared by 4 bases and J by 0 bases, with 10 bases between. CDR3 size: 15 residues.

This clonotype has ten or more counts. The chain joins TRBV28 to TRBJ2-2; TRBD2 matches at 10 bases. Germline loops: CDR1 MDHEN, CDR2 SYDVKM. V dropped 8 bases and J dropped 6; count of bases not matched to a gene: 6. This CDR3 is 14 amino acids long. CDR3: CASCLLAGAGELFF. CDR3 DNA sequence: TGTGCCAGCTGCTTGCTAGCGGGAGCCGGGGAGCTGTTTTTT.

The chain has TRBV27 and TRBJ2-6; TRBD1 or TRBD2 may be the D gene (6 bases each). The germline V gene encodes CDR1 MNHEY and CDR2 SMNVEV (reference sequence). The CDR3 sequence is 17 residues long. V was pared by 1 base and J by 2 bases, with 12 bases between. The CDR3 spells CASSLWGARAGANVLTF. The CDR3 nucleotides are TGTGCCAGCAGTTTATGGGGGGCGCGGGCTGGGGCCAACGTCCTGACTTTC. The complete variable domain, with remaining parts taken from reference TRBV27 and TRBJ2-6, reads EAQVTQNPRYLITVTGKKLTVTCSQNMNHEYMSWYRQDPGLGLRQIYYSMNVEVTDKGDVPEGYKVSRKEKRNFPLILESPSPNQTSLYFCASSLWGARAGANVLTFGAGSRLTVL.

This clonotype showed up many times. The chain couples TRBV12-3 or TRBV12-4 to TRBJ1-4; the D is unclear. CDR3 length: 18 amino acids. V was pared by 6 bases and J by 0 bases, with 20 bases between. The CDR3 DNA reads TGTGCCAGCAGACCCATGACGCCGGGCTGGGCAACTAATGAAAAACTGTTTTTT. The encoded protein is CASRPMTPGWATNEKLFF.

This clonotype appeared many times. The V gene is TRBV10-3, the J gene TRBJ1-1; perhaps TRBD1 as D (6 bases). The CDR3 sequence is 12 residues long. With 4 bases removed from V and 5 bases from J, the gap between germline ends came to 8 bases. Germline V gene lookup returns CDR1 ENHRY and CDR2 SYGVKD. The CDR3 region is CAISGRGTEAFF. The CDR3 DNA reads as TGTGCCATCAGTGGCAGGGGAACTGAAGCTTTCTTT.

At least ten counts were recorded for this clonotype. The J gene is TRBJ1-2, the V gene TRBV29-1, with D maybe TRBD1 (5 bases). Germline CDR1 SQVTM, CDR2 ANQGSEA. The CDR3 has 12 amino acids. Trimming left V 7 bases short and J 4 bases short, with 13 bases between. Written as DNA, the CDR3 is TGCAGCGCCGGGGCCGATTTCTATGGCTACACCTTC. Translated: CSAGADFYGYTF.

This clonotype was detected many times. The V and J genes are TRBV29-1 and TRBJ2-7, with 9 bases identical to TRBD1. V lost 4 bases to trimming and J lost 6 bases; unmatched junction nucleotides: 7. From germline, CDR1 is SQVTM and CDR2 ANQGSEA. The CDR3 spans 13 residues. DNA of the CDR3: TGCAGCGTTGGGAGGGACAGGGCTGGCGAGCAGTACTTC. Translated: CSVGRDRAGEQYF.

This clonotype was seen at least ten times. The V gene is TRBV10-3, the J gene TRBJ2-2; TRBD1 aligns across 11 bases. CDR3 length: 15 amino acids. V shed 7 bases, J shed 6 bases, and the junction held 7 bases outside the gene matches. Per the germline V gene, CDR1 is ENHRY and CDR2 is SYGVKD. Written as DNA, the CDR3 is TGTGCCATCACTACGGGGACAGGGGGGTCCGGGGAGCTGTTTTTT. Protein: CAITTGTGGSGELFF.

In this sample, this clonotype turned up many times. J is TRBJ2-1 and V is TRBV10-3, with TRBD2 matching over 9 bases. Unmatched junction bases numbered 6, after V lost 8 bases and J lost 7 bases. The CDR3 loop spans 13 amino acids. Germline V CDR1 and CDR2: ENHRY, SYGVKD. CDR3 DNA: TGTGCCATCGGCGGGAGGGCCAAGAATGAGCAGTTCTTC. Protein sequence: CAIGGRAKNEQFF.

The sample holds many counts of this clonotype. The chain combines TRBV5-8 with TRBJ1-2; TRBD1 might be the D (6 bases). Per the germline V gene, CDR1 is SGHTS and CDR2 is YDEGEE. The V end lost 10 bases, the J end lost 4 bases, and 20 bases lay between the germline ends. CDR3 length equals 14 residues. The CDR3 nucleotides are TGTGCCGGACCAGGGACCCAGGGGCGCTATGGCTACACCTTC. Its protein is CAGPGTQGRYGYTF.

The chain joins TRBV2 to TRBJ2-6; the D gene is possibly TRBD1 (5 bases). CDR3 length: 15 residues. Trimming shortened V by 2 bases and J by 4 bases, and 9 bases separated the two germline ends. CDR1 and CDR2 (germline): SNHLY, FYNNEI. The CDR3 sequence: CASSEWGAGANVLTF. The CDR3 DNA sequence: TGTGCCAGCAGTGAATGGGGCGCCGGGGCCAACGTCCTGACTTTC.

This clonotype was counted many times. This chain joins TRBV7-2 and TRBJ2-4; D unclear. Trimming left V 1 base short and J 3 bases short, with 4 bases between. CDR1 SGHTA and CDR2 FQGNSA come from the germline V gene. The CDR3 spans 13 residues. In DNA, the CDR3 is TGTGCCAGCAGCTTAGGAGACAAAAACATTCAGTACTTC. Translated, it gives CASSLGDKNIQYF.

This clonotype was observed many times. The chain carries TRBV7-6 and TRBJ1-6, with D unclear. This CDR3 comprises 13 residues. The V end was cut by 6 bases, the J end by 8 bases, with 11 bases between. CDR1 is SGHVS, CDR2 FNYEAQ, per germline. The CDR3: CASSSEAYSPLHF. In nucleotides, the CDR3 is TGTGCCAGCAGTTCGGAGGCCTATTCACCCCTCCACTTT.

This clonotype was found many times. This chain links TRBV6-5 with TRBJ2-7; a possible D gene is TRBD1 (7 bases). Germline V gene lookup returns CDR1 MNHEY and CDR2 SVGAGI. The V and J ends lost 6 bases and 1 base respectively, with 16 bases between them. This CDR3 contains 15 residues. The CDR3 nucleotides read TGTGCCAGCAGCTATCAGGGGGGCGCTTCCTACGAGCAGTACTTC. It is translated as CASSYQGGASYEQYF.

This clonotype was recorded at least ten times. This rearrangement joins TRBV4-3 to TRBJ1-4; tentatively, D is TRBD1 (6 bases). Germline assignment: CDR1 LGHNA and CDR2 YSLEER. CDR3 length: 15 residues. V lost 0 bases, J lost 5 bases, and 10 bases lay in between. CDR3 in amino acids: CASSQERGLNEKLFF. CDR3 in DNA: TGCGCCAGCAGCCAAGAAAGGGGGTTGAATGAAAAACTGTTTTTT.

This clonotype was detected ten times or more. The gene calls are TRBV20-1 and TRBJ2-7; TRBD1 aligns across 7 bases. V gave up 0 bases and J gave up 2 bases; unmatched junction bases: 13. CDR3 size: 17 residues. Per germline, CDR1 DFQATT and CDR2 SNEGSKA (reference sequence). The CDR3: CSARDDGGRGLPYEQYF. CDR3 nucleotides: TGCAGTGCTAGAGATGATGGGGGAAGGGGGCTCCCCTACGAGCAGTACTTC.

The table lists this clonotype with many counts. The J gene is TRBJ2-1, the V gene TRBV28, with a weak D call TRBD1 (5 bases). This CDR3 is built from 16 residues. CDR1 is MDHEN, CDR2 SYDVKM, per germline. Trimming removed 5 bases at V and 4 bases at J, with 18 bases between. The CDR3, as DNA: TGTGCCAGCAGTCTACATCAGGGAAGCCTTTACAATGAGCAGTTCTTC. It translates to CASSLHQGSLYNEQFF.

This clonotype was observed many times. This rearrangement joins TRBV7-9 to TRBJ2-1; a possible D gene is TRBD1 (6 bases). Trimming left V 5 bases short and J 8 bases short, with 16 bases between. The germline V gene has CDR1 SEHNR and CDR2 FQNEAQ (reference sequence). The CDR3 covers 14 residues. The CDR3: CASSPILGADEQFF. The CDR3 nucleotides read TGTGCCAGCAGCCCTATTTTGGGGGCGGATGAGCAGTTCTTC. The full variable domain, rest sourced from reference TRBV7-9 and TRBJ2-1, is DTGVSQNPRHKITKRGQNVTFRCDPISEHNRLYWYRQTLGQGPEFLTYFQNEAQLEKSRLLSDRFSAERPKGSFSTLEIQRTEQGDSAMYLCASSPILGADEQFFGPGTRLTVL.

This clonotype showed up many times. This sequence joins TRBV7-8 and TRBJ2-3; a weak D match, TRBD2 (6 bases). The V gene's germline CDR1 is SGHVS and CDR2 FQNEAQ. The germline V and J ends were trimmed by 2 bases and 0 bases, with 15 bases remaining between them. CDR3 length: 17 amino acids. CDR3 sequence (DNA): TGTGCCAGCAGCTTACCCGGGACTCCTACCAGCACAGATACGCAGTATTTT. The encoded protein is CASSLPGTPTSTDTQYF.

On this clonotype: An end of the junction differs from the germline gene, which may be a read error. V is TRBV6-4 and J is TRBJ2-2, with D perhaps being TRBD1 or TRBD2 (5 bases each). Germline CDR1 reads MRHNA; CDR2 reads SNTAGT. CDR3 size: 13 residues. The CDR3 DNA reads TGTGCCATGGGACCCGGGAACCCCGGGGAGCTGTTTTTT. As protein: CAMGPGNPGELFF.

This clonotype came up many times. This sequence joins TRBV11-1 and TRBJ2-3; TRBD1 matches at 8 bases. Per germline, CDR1 SGHAT and CDR2 FQDESV (reference sequence). Trimming cost V 3 bases and J 3 bases; bases outside gene matches: 11. This CDR3 has 17 amino acids. The CDR3 nucleotides are TGTGCCAGCAGCTTTCAGGGGGCTGTTATGGGAACAGATACGCAGTATTTT. This encodes CASSFQGAVMGTDTQYF.

This clonotype was recorded at least ten times. In DNA form, the CDR3 reads TGCAGCGTTAAAGGACTAGCTGCCTACGAGCAGTACTTC. Protein product: CSVKGLAAYEQYF. The chain recombines TRBV29-1 with TRBJ2-7, with 8 bases aligning to TRBD2. CDR1 and CDR2 (germline): SQVTM, ANQGSEA. V gave up 5 bases and J gave up 2 bases; unmatched junction bases: 5. The CDR3 length is 13 residues.

At least ten counts were recorded for this clonotype. V is TRBV11-3 and J is TRBJ2-2; D unresolved. V gave up 6 bases and J gave up 1 base, with 6 bases separating them. Looked up from germline, CDR1 is SGHNT and CDR2 is YENEEA. This CDR3 has 13 residues. The CDR3 bases are TGTGCCAGCAGTTTCGAGAACACCGGGGAGCTGTTTTTT. This encodes CASSFENTGELFF.

Ten or more counts support this clonotype. The CDR3 nucleotides are TGCGCCAGCAGCCTGGACAGGCTTGCTAACTATGGCTACACCTTC. Amino acids: CASSLDRLANYGYTF. The chain couples TRBV5-1 to TRBJ1-2, with 7 bases matching TRBD1. The CDR3 covers 15 residues. Germline loops: CDR1 SGHRS, CDR2 YFSETQ. V was pared by 4 bases and J by 0 bases, with 6 bases of the junction left unmatched.

This clonotype has at least ten counts. This chain links TRBV29-1 with TRBJ2-7, with TRBD1 matching over 8 bases. The germline gives CDR1 SQVTM, CDR2 ANQGSEA. CDR3 size: 13 residues. V lost 8 bases and J lost 7; bases outside the gene matches: 13. CDR3 amino acids: CSPRRQGAREQYF. As DNA, the CDR3 is TGCAGCCCTCGGCGGCAGGGGGCGCGTGAGCAGTACTTC.

This clonotype was detected ten times or more. This chain links TRBV7-7 with TRBJ2-2, with TRBD1 as a possible D gene (5 bases). The V end lost 6 bases, the J end lost 4 bases, and 9 bases lay between the germline ends. The V gene's germline CDR1 is SSHAT and CDR2 FNYEAQ (reference sequence). The CDR3 extends over 13 amino acids. The CDR3 coding sequence is TGTGCCAGCAGACCAGGGTTCACCGGGGAGCTGTTTTTT. Amino acid sequence: CASRPGFTGELFF.

At least ten counts were recorded for this clonotype. The V gene is TRBV4-1, the J gene TRBJ1-2; unclear D gene. Germline V gene sequence: CDR1 MGHRA, CDR2 YSYEKL. The ends were cut back, 1 base at V and 1 base at J, with 13 bases in the middle. The CDR3 is made up of 16 amino acids. The CDR3 protein is CASSQVRTEINYGYTF. The CDR3 coding sequence is TGCGCCAGCAGCCAAGTCCGTACAGAGATTAACTATGGCTACACCTTC.